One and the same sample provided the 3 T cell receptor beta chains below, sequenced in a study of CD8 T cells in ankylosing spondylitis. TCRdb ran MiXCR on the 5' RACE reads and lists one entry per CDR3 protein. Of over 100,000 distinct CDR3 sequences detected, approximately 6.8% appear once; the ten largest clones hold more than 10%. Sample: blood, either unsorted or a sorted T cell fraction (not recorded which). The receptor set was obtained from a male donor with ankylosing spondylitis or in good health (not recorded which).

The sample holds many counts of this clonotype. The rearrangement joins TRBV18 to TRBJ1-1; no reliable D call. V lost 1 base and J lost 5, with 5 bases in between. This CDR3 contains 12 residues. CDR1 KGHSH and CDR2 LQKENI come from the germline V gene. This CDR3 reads CASSPQGTEAFF. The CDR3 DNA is TGTGCCAGCTCACCACAAGGAACTGAAGCTTTCTTT.

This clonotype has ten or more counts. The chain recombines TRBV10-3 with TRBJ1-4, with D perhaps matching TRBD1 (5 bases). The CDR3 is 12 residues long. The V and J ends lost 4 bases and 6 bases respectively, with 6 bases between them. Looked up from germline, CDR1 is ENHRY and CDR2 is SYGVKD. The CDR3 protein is CAISGGDEKLFF. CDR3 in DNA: TGTGCCATCAGTGGGGGGGATGAAAAACTGTTTTTT.

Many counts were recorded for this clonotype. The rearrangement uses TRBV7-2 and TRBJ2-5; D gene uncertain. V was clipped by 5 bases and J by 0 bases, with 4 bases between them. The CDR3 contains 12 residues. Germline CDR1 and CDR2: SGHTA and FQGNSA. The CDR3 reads CASSTYQETQYF. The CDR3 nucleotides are TGTGCCAGCAGCACCTACCAAGAGACCCAGTACTTC.